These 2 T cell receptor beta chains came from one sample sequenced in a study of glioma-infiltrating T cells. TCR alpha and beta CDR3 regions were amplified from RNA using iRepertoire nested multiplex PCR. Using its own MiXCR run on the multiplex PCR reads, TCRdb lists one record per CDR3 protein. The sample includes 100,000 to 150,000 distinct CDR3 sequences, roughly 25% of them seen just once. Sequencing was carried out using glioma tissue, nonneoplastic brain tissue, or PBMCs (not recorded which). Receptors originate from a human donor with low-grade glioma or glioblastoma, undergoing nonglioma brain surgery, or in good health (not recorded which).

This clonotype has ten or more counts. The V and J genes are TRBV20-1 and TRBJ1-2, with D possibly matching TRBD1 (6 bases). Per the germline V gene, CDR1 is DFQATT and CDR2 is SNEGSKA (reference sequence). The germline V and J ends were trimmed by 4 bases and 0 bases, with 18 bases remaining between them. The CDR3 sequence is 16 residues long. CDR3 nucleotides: TGCAGTGCTACAAATCCGGGACACTCAACTAACTATGGCTACACCTTC. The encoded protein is CSATNPGHSTNYGYTF.

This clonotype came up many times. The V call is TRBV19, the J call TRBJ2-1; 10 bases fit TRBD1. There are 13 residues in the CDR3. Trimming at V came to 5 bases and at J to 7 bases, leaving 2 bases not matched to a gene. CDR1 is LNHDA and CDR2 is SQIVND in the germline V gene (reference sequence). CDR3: CASSSGQGNEQFF. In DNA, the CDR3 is TGTGCCAGTAGTTCGGGACAGGGGAATGAGCAGTTCTTC.